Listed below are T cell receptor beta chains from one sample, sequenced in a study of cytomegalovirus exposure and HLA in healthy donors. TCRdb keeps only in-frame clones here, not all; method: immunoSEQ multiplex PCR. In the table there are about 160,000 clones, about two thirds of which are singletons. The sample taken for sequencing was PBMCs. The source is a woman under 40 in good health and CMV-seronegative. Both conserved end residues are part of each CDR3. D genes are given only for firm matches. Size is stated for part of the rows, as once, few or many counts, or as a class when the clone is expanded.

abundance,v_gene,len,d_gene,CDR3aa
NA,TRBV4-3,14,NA,CASSQDWRNYEQYF
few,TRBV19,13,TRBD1,CASNRGPSQPQHF
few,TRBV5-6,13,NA,CASSSQGGQPQHF
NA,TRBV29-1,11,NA,CSVNSGHGYTF
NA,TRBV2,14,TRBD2,CASSGGGSTDTQYF
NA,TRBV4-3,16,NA,CASSRSVTLVYHEQYF
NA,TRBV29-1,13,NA,CSVGVPSTDTQYF
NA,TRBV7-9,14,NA,CASSFDHRTGELFF
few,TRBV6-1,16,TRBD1,CASSEMVGGATGELFF
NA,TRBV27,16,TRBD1,CASSFAGGTGTYEQYF
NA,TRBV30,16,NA,CAWSASLMSSYNEQFF
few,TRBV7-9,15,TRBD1,CASSLGQGNNYGYTF
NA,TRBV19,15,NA,CASSSLGRIEEKLFF
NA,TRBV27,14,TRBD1,CASSKTGAYNEQFF
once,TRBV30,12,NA,CAWGPGDYGYTF
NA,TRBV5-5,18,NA,CASTRGVGSGLGPYGYTF
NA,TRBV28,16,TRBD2,CASSLAGAAGADTQYF
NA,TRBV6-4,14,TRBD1,CASTGGNSNQPQHF
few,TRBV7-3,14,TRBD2,CASSFGGGSETQYF
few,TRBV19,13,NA,CASSPTRVYEQFF
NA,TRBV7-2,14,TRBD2,CASSPWRGIYEQYF
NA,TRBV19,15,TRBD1,CASSIVGAGGTEAFF
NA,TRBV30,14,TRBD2,CAGGLAGPRDTQYF
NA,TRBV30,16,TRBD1,CAGRDSVSSYNSPLHF
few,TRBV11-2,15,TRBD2,CASSNGLAVGETQYF
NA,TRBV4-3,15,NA,CASSPGPSGANVLTF
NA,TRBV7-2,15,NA,CASSPGGGYQETQYF
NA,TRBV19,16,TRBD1,CASSIGTALNTGELFF